A single sample is the source of the 21 T cell receptor beta chains below, sequenced in a study of blood T cell repertoires in COVID-19. Profiling relied on immunoSEQ multiplex PCR, and the TCRdb table lists in-frame clones only, not all of them. The sample includes fewer than 300,000 clones, about nine tenths seen only once; the top ten take around 2.2%. Sequencing input: peripheral blood. The receptors were gathered from a woman aged 25 to 45 with COVID-19, enrolled during active disease.

The rearrangement uses TRBV2 and TRBJ1-5, with D maybe TRBD1 (6 bases). Germline V gene sequence: CDR1 SNHLY, CDR2 FYNNEI. Trimming cost V 6 bases and J 4 bases, with 10 bases left between them. This CDR3 has 13 amino acids. The CDR3 nucleotides read TGTGCCAGCAGCTGGGGGCCGAATCAGCCCCAGCATTTT. Protein sequence: CASSWGPNQPQHF. Using reference TRBV2 and TRBJ1-5 for the parts outside the CDR3, the full variable domain is EPEVTQTPSHQVTQMGQEVILRCVPISNHLYFYWYRQILGQKVEFLVSFYNNEISEKSEIFDDQFSVERPDGSNFTLKIRSTKLEDSAMYFCASSWGPNQPQHFGDGTRLSIL.

V usage is TRBV19 and J usage is TRBJ2-1; D is possibly TRBD2 (6 bases). CDR1 is LNHDA, CDR2 SQIVND, per germline (reference sequence). This CDR3 comprises 11 residues. V shed 5 bases and J shed 12 bases, with 11 bases lying between them. CDR3 sequence (DNA): TGTGCCAGTAGTGGGGGGTTTGGGCAGTTCTTC. Protein sequence: CASSGGFGQFF.

The rearrangement links TRBV9 to TRBJ1-1; D possibly corresponds to TRBD1 (5 bases). This CDR3 is 16 amino acids long. Germline assignment: CDR1 SGDLS and CDR2 YYNGEE. The germline V and J ends were trimmed by 0 bases and 0 bases, with 12 bases remaining between them. The CDR3 DNA reads TGTGCCAGCAGCGTAGAAATTGGGGGGTTGAACACTGAAGCTTTCTTT. It codes for CASSVEIGGLNTEAFF.

V usage is TRBV27 and J usage is TRBJ2-7; 8 nucleotides line up with TRBD2. This CDR3 region has 13 residues. V was pared by 4 bases and J by 2 bases, with 1 base of the junction left unmatched. Germline lookup yields CDR1 MNHEY and CDR2 SMNVEV (reference sequence). CDR3 residues: CASSSGLAYEQYF. The CDR3 bases are TGTGCCAGCAGTTCGGGACTAGCCTACGAGCAGTACTTC.

J is TRBJ2-2 and V is TRBV5-1, with D possibly matching TRBD1 (6 bases). Germline CDR1 and CDR2: SGHRS and YFSETQ. Trimming took off 0 bases at V and 0 bases at J, with 9 bases between the two ends. The CDR3 runs to 16 residues. The DNA of the CDR3 is TGCGCCAGCAGCTTGGCCGGGACACCGAACACCGGGGAGCTGTTTTTT. This codes for CASSLAGTPNTGELFF.

This chain connects TRBV19 to TRBJ1-4; no clear D gene. Between the trimmed V and J ends, which lost 7 bases and 0 bases, there was a span of 12 bases. The CDR3 runs 15 residues. The germline V gene encodes CDR1 LNHDA and CDR2 SQIVND (reference sequence). CDR3 sequence: CASNQNPATNEKLFF. The CDR3 DNA reads TGTGCCAGTAATCAGAATCCTGCAACTAATGAAAAACTGTTTTTT.

The chain links TRBV18 to TRBJ1-2; 10 nucleotides match TRBD1. Unmatched junction bases numbered 10, after V lost 5 bases and J lost 7 bases. The CDR3 is 15 amino acids. Germline CDR1 is KGHSH and CDR2 is LQKENI. CDR3 sequence reads: CASSYPGTGEVGYTF. For the CDR3, the DNA is TGTGCCAGCTCATACCCTGGGACAGGGGAGGTTGGCTACACCTTC. Using reference TRBV18 and TRBJ1-2 for the parts outside the CDR3, the full variable domain is NAGVMQNPRHLVRRRGQEARLRCSPMKGHSHVYWYRQLPEEGLKFMVYLQKENIIDESGMPKERFSAEFPKEGPSILRIQQVVRGDSAAYFCASSYPGTGEVGYTFGSGTRLTVV.

The chain employs TRBV6-6 and TRBJ2-7, with D possibly TRBD2 on 6 matching bases. CDR3 length: 15 amino acids. The V gene lost 0 bases and the J gene lost 5 bases, with 14 bases spanning the gap. Germline V CDR1 and CDR2: MNHNY, SVGAGI (reference sequence). CDR3 loop: CASSYSREWGHEQYF. DNA for the CDR3: TGTGCCAGCAGTTACTCCCGGGAGTGGGGCCACGAGCAGTACTTC.

J is TRBJ2-1 and V is TRBV18; 14 positions agree with TRBD2. Germline CDR1 KGHSH, CDR2 LQKENI. The ends lost 4 bases at V and 7 bases at J; junction bases unmatched: 3. The CDR3 extends over 15 amino acids. The CDR3 sequence: CASSQGLAGVNEQFF. The CDR3 DNA follows: TGTGCCAGCTCACAGGGACTAGCGGGAGTGAATGAGCAGTTCTTC.

A single count supports this clone. This rearrangement joins TRBV6-2 or TRBV6-3 to TRBJ2-1; a weak D match, TRBD2 (6 bases). Germline assignment: CDR1 MNHEY and CDR2 SVGEGT. The CDR3 consists of 15 residues. Trimming cost V 2 bases and J 3 bases, with 11 bases left between them. CDR3 nucleotides: TGTGCCAGCAGTTACCCTGGGACTGGCTACAATGAGCAGTTCTTC. It encodes CASSYPGTGYNEQFF.

The chain links TRBV3-1 (or the pseudogene TRBV3-2) to TRBJ1-5; 7 bases match TRBD1. The J segment lost 2 bases and the V segment lost 5 bases, leaving 3 bases of the junction unmatched. The length of the CDR3 is 14 residues. The germline V gene has CDR1 LGHDT and CDR2 YNNKEL (reference sequence). CDR3 nucleotide sequence: TGTGCCAGCAGCTCCGGGACAGGCAATCAGCCCCAGCATTTT. This translates into CASSSGTGNQPQHF.

The chain couples TRBV30 to TRBJ2-5, with TRBD2 identical over 11 bases. The length of the CDR3 is 18 residues. Germline CDR1 reads GTSNPN; CDR2 reads SVGIG (reference sequence). The J segment lost 2 bases and the V segment lost 0 bases, leaving 11 bases of the junction unmatched. CDR3 coding DNA: TGTGCCTGGAGTGTTGATTTACTAGCGGGAGTTGGTCAAGAGACCCAGTACTTC. Protein product: CAWSVDLLAGVGQETQYF.

The chain is built from TRBV6-5 and TRBJ1-1; TRBD1 matches 8 bases. Germline CDR1 and CDR2: MNHEY and SVGAGI. The V segment lost 7 bases and the J segment 7 bases; nucleotides outside the gene matches: 11. The CDR3 extends over 14 amino acids. This CDR3 is CASIHSGGLSEAFF. The CDR3 DNA is TGTGCCAGCATCCACTCAGGGGGCTTAAGTGAAGCTTTCTTT.

V usage is TRBV7-8 and J usage is TRBJ2-7; 7 nucleotides match TRBD2. The CDR3 is 15 residues long. CDR1 and CDR2 (germline): SGHVS, FQNEAQ. Unmatched junction bases numbered 9, after V lost 5 bases and J lost 2 bases. CDR3 in DNA: TGTGCCAGCAGCGCACCTCTAGCGGACCCCTACGAGCAGTACTTC. Translating gives CASSAPLADPYEQYF.

The chain couples TRBV20-1 to TRBJ1-5; D is uncertain. Trimming stripped 3 bases from V and 0 bases from J, with 9 bases between. The CDR3 length is 14 residues. Germline V gene sequence: CDR1 DFQATT, CDR2 SNEGSKA (reference sequence). CDR3 sequence reads: CSASASHSNQPQHF. The CDR3 region has the DNA TGCAGTGCTAGTGCAAGCCATAGCAATCAGCCCCAGCATTTT.

Of note for this clone: The sample carries other DNA sequences with the same CDR3. V and J are TRBV5-1 and TRBJ2-3, with 11 nucleotides matching TRBD2. From germline, CDR1 is SGHRS and CDR2 YFSETQ. This CDR3 contains 16 residues. Germline trimming cut 0 bases from V and 2 bases from J; bases unmatched to any gene: 2. CDR3 region: CASSLGLAGITDTQYF. DNA for the CDR3: TGCGCCAGCAGCTTGGGACTAGCGGGGATCACAGATACGCAGTATTTT.

V and J are TRBV29-1 and TRBJ1-2, with D tentatively TRBD1 (5 bases). CDR1 SQVTM and CDR2 ANQGSEA come from the germline V gene. Between the trimmed V and J ends, which lost 1 base and 4 bases, there was a span of 16 bases. The CDR3 runs 15 residues. The CDR3 loop is CSVEVFWGGTYGYTF. The CDR3, as DNA: TGCAGCGTTGAAGTGTTTTGGGGGGGTACCTATGGCTACACCTTC.

The chain employs TRBV27 and TRBJ2-4, with TRBD2 matching 7 bases. Germline CDR1 MNHEY, CDR2 SMNVEV (reference sequence). The length of the CDR3 is 13 residues. V lost 6 bases, J lost 6 bases, and 5 bases stayed unmatched. In DNA form, the CDR3 reads TGTGCCAGCAGCACTCCGGGGGGAAACATTCAGTACTTC. Translation gives CASSTPGGNIQYF.

A remark on this clone: This sample also contains other DNA sequences that code for the same CDR3. The chain recombines TRBV5-1 with TRBJ2-7; TRBD2 matches 8 bases. Germline lookup yields CDR1 SGHRS and CDR2 YFSETQ. J gave up 0 bases and V 3 bases, and 2 bases lay outside the gene matches. This CDR3 region has 14 residues. The CDR3 DNA reads TGCGCCAGCAGCTCCGGGACTAGCTCCTACGAGCAGTACTTC. It is translated as CASSSGTSSYEQYF.

The chain carries TRBV5-4 and TRBJ2-1, with 9 positions matching TRBD2. J lost 8 bases, V lost 2 bases, and 5 bases had no gene match. Per the germline V gene, CDR1 is SGHNT and CDR2 is YYREEE (reference sequence). This CDR3 has 14 residues. CDR3 amino acids: CASSFLAGSDEQFF. For the CDR3, the DNA is TGTGCCAGCAGCTTCCTAGCGGGAAGCGATGAGCAGTTCTTC.

This chain links TRBV6-6 with TRBJ1-5; 7 nucleotides line up with TRBD1. From germline, CDR1 is MNHNY and CDR2 SVGAGI (reference sequence). CDR3 size: 17 residues. The junction had 11 bases not matched to a gene; V was cut back by 5 bases and J by 1 base. The CDR3 region is CASSPRYDRASNQPQHF. The CDR3 nucleotides are TGTGCCAGCAGTCCTAGATACGACAGGGCCAGCAATCAGCCCCAGCATTTT.